This TCR beta chain comes out of a study of blood T cells in healthy people across ages. Next came a second PCR, run for about 7 to 11 cycles, which used a sample-barcoded 5' primer along with a J-beta primer mix. TCRdb ran MiXCR on the 5' RACE reads and lists one entry per CDR3 protein. The sample yields some 550,000 distinct CDR3 sequences, about 45% seen once. Findings of the study overall: Among long-lived donors, naive CD4+ cells were more numerous and diversity higher than in aged donors.

Points on this clonotype: No antigen is known for it.

Each individual donor underwent a draw of ten milliliters of peripheral blood. The amount of total RNA extracted per sample was at least 5.5 micrograms. V dropped 5 bases and J dropped 1; count of bases not matched to a gene: 8. The V gene's germline CDR1 is SEHNR and CDR2 FQNEAQ (reference sequence). This CDR3 is built from 16 residues. Material for sequencing was blood. The chain joins TRBV7-9 to TRBJ1-2; 9 bases fit TRBD1. The receptor was derived from a man older than 75 in good health. CDR3 residues: CASSPTLGQGNYGYTF. In nucleotides, the CDR3 is TGTGCCAGCAGCCCCACTCTGGGACAGGGTAACTATGGCTACACCTTC. The variable domain in full, with the rest retrieved from reference TRBV7-9 and TRBJ1-2, is DTGVSQNPRHKITKRGQNVTFRCDPISEHNRLYWYRQTLGQGPEFLTYFQNEAQLEKSRLLSDRFSAERPKGSFSTLEIQRTEQGDSAMYLCASSPTLGQGNYGYTFGSGTRLTVV.